Listed here are 21 T cell receptor beta chains from one sample, sequenced in a study of post-analysis software for immune sequencing data. These receptors' targets are unknown. Study results and limitations: About 5 TRBV segments were more frequent in patients than controls; TRBV5-6, TRBV5-1 and TRBV20-1 belonged to this group.

Prepared libraries of TCR beta cDNA carried unique molecular identifiers. In TCRdb, the PCR reads were re-called with MiXCR into one record per CDR3 protein. The profile shows approximately 770,000 distinct CDR3 sequences, just over 45% of them singletons. Sequencing input: blood. These receptors all stem from a girl aged 10-17 years with multiple sclerosis.

This chain connects TRBV6-6 to TRBJ1-1, with a possible D match to TRBD1 (5 bases). This CDR3 is 13 amino acids long. The V gene lost 4 bases and the J gene lost 6 bases, with 12 bases spanning the gap. The germline gives CDR1 MNHNY, CDR2 SVGAGI (reference sequence). Here the CDR3 DNA reads TGTGCCAGCAGTTTCCGGACAAGCCCTGAAGCTTTCTTT. It specifies CASSFRTSPEAFF.

This clonotype showed up just a few times. The chain carries TRBV5-5 and TRBJ1-2, with 7 bases aligning to TRBD1. Germline assignment: CDR1 SGHKS and CDR2 YYEKEE (reference sequence). This CDR3 spans 13 amino acids. The junction had 6 bases not matched to a gene; V was cut back by 4 bases and J by 6 bases. CDR3 in amino acids: CASSPTGSHGYTF. The CDR3, as DNA: TGTGCCAGCAGCCCGACAGGGAGCCATGGCTACACCTTC.

The rearrangement uses TRBV29-1 and TRBJ2-1; the D is unclear. In germline, CDR1 is SQVTM, CDR2 ANQGSEA. The V end lost 2 bases, the J end lost 9 bases, and 14 bases lay between the germline ends. The length of the CDR3 is 13 residues. In nucleotides, the CDR3 is TGCAGCGTTGAATTCACCCACTGGGTTGAGCAGTTCTTC. Its protein product is CSVEFTHWVEQFF.

This clonotype turned up a few times. The rearrangement uses TRBV6-5 and TRBJ1-2, with a weak D call TRBD1 (5 bases). The V end was cut by 5 bases, the J end by 6 bases, with 7 bases between. Germline V gene lookup returns CDR1 MNHEY and CDR2 SVGAGI. The CDR3 contains 11 residues. The CDR3 loop is CASSGGDGYTF. The CDR3 region has the DNA TGTGCCAGCAGTGGAGGGGATGGCTACACCTTC.

The chain carries TRBV5-1 and TRBJ2-1; 8 bases align to TRBD2. This CDR3 contains 14 residues. Germline values: CDR1 SGHRS, CDR2 YFSETQ. With V trimmed by 2 bases and J by 9 bases, 7 bases remained unmatched. The CDR3 region is CASSFQAGAVEQFF. CDR3 DNA sequence: TGCGCCAGCAGCTTCCAAGCGGGAGCGGTTGAGCAGTTCTTC.

V gene TRBV30 combines with J gene TRBJ2-1; 8 bases fit TRBD1. The V gene's germline CDR1 is GTSNPN and CDR2 SVGIG (reference sequence). This CDR3 is 16 amino acids long. CDR3 region: CTSRQGAGGFYNEQFF. The CDR3, as DNA: TGTACCAGCCGGCAGGGGGCCGGTGGGTTCTACAATGAGCAGTTCTTC.

The genes are TRBV20-1 and TRBJ2-7; 9 bases line up with TRBD2. V shed 7 bases, J shed 2 bases, and the junction held 9 bases outside the gene matches. CDR3 length: 14 amino acids. Germline loops: CDR1 DFQATT, CDR2 SNEGSKA (reference sequence). The CDR3 DNA reads TGCAGTGTTGGGACTAGCCTCCCCCCCTACGAGCAGTACTTC. Translated, it gives CSVGTSLPPYEQYF.

V and J are TRBV30 and TRBJ1-1; 10 bases are a match to TRBD1. Germline CDR1 reads GTSNPN; CDR2 reads SVGIG (reference sequence). There are 14 residues in the CDR3. V was pared by 3 bases and J by 4 bases, with 5 bases of the junction left unmatched. As DNA, the CDR3 is TGTGCCTGGAGGGGGGGACAGGGGATCACTGAAGCTTTCTTT. This encodes CAWRGGQGITEAFF.

The rearrangement joins TRBV5-6 to TRBJ2-3; 8 nucleotides align to TRBD1. Germline assignment: CDR1 SGHDT and CDR2 YYEEEE. CDR3 length: 15 amino acids. V was clipped by 5 bases and J by 4 bases; unmatched bases: 9. CDR3 DNA sequence: TGTGCCAGCAGGAAGCCGGGACAGGCTGCAGATACGCAGTATTTT. It yields the protein CASRKPGQAADTQYF.

The chain recombines TRBV4-1 with TRBJ2-5; the D is unclear. Germline CDR1 reads MGHRA; CDR2 reads YSYEKL. This CDR3 is built from 14 residues. The V end lost 8 bases, the J end lost 2 bases, and 15 bases lay between the germline ends. The CDR3 spells CASAISALQETQYF. DNA of the CDR3: TGCGCCAGCGCTATCTCTGCGCTTCAAGAGACCCAGTACTTC.

This clonotype has more than one count but fewer than ten. The gene calls are TRBV7-2 and TRBJ1-2, with D unresolved. Trimming removed 7 bases from V and 8 bases from J, with 17 bases in between. The CDR3 has 13 residues. Germline loops: CDR1 SGHTA, CDR2 FQGNSA. CDR3: CASTSFPAGGYTF. The DNA of the CDR3 is TGTGCCAGCACCTCTTTCCCGGCGGGAGGCTACACCTTC.

This chain joins TRBV4-2 and TRBJ2-7, with 10 bases matching TRBD2. The CDR3 runs 15 residues. The V gene end was trimmed by 3 bases and the J gene end by 5 bases; junction bases not matched to a gene: 7. CDR1 is LGHNA and CDR2 is YNFKEQ in the germline V gene. CDR3 loop: CASSQTGLATDEQYF. The CDR3 nucleotides are TGTGCCAGCAGCCAGACGGGACTAGCGACGGACGAGCAGTACTTC.

This clonotype has a handful of counts. This chain joins TRBV4-3 and TRBJ2-7, with D tentatively TRBD1 or TRBD2 (6 bases each). The germline V gene encodes CDR1 LGHNA and CDR2 YSLEER. The CDR3 is 15 residues long. The V end lost 0 bases, the J end lost 4 bases, and 13 bases lay between the germline ends. CDR3 DNA: TGCGCCAGCAGCCAAGAGGGCAGGGGAGGATACGAGCAGTACTTC. This gives the protein CASSQEGRGGYEQYF.

The chain recombines TRBV20-1 with TRBJ2-1, with 8 bases lining up with TRBD2. V was clipped by 3 bases and J by 4 bases; unmatched bases: 17. Germline V gives CDR1 DFQATT, CDR2 SNEGSKA (reference sequence). The CDR3 spans 18 residues. For the CDR3, the DNA is TGCAGTGCTAGTGTATGGTTCGGGGCGGGAGGTGGGTACAATGAGCAGTTCTTC. It is translated as CSASVWFGAGGGYNEQFF.

The chain is built from TRBV12-3 or TRBV12-4 and TRBJ2-3, with no clear D. The CDR3 extends over 13 amino acids. Trimming cost V 7 bases and J 3 bases, with 11 bases left between them. The CDR3 protein is CASNTDRTDTQYF. In nucleotides, the CDR3 is TGTGCCAGCAATACTGACCGTACAGATACGCAGTATTTT.

This clonotype occurred a few times. The J gene is TRBJ2-7, the V gene TRBV20-1, with 9 bases matching TRBD1. CDR1 is DFQATT, CDR2 SNEGSKA, per germline (reference sequence). After removal of 1 base from V and 3 bases from J, the junction contained 1 base not matched to a gene. The CDR3 has 13 amino acids. The CDR3 region is CSARGDRVYEQYF. The CDR3 nucleotides read TGCAGTGCTAGAGGGGACAGGGTCTACGAGCAGTACTTC.

The chain uses TRBV15 and TRBJ1-5, with D hard to call. The length of the CDR3 is 14 residues. With 7 bases removed from V and 7 bases from J, the gap between germline ends came to 17 bases. Germline-derived CDR1 and CDR2 are LNHNV and YYDKDF (reference sequence). CDR3 amino acids: CATTIFGSLQPQHF. The CDR3 DNA follows: TGTGCCACCACCATATTTGGGAGTTTGCAGCCCCAGCATTTT.

There are many counts of this clonotype. The chain recombines TRBV10-3 with TRBJ2-5, with 10 bases that match TRBD1. CDR1 is ENHRY, CDR2 SYGVKD, per germline. The length of the CDR3 is 15 residues. J lost 0 bases, V lost 2 bases, and 0 bases had no gene match. This chain's CDR3 is CAISEGTGDQETQYF. Written as DNA, the CDR3 is TGTGCCATCAGTGAGGGGACAGGGGACCAAGAGACCCAGTACTTC.

V gene TRBV20-1 combines with J gene TRBJ2-6, with a weak D call TRBD2 (5 bases). The germline gives CDR1 DFQATT, CDR2 SNEGSKA (reference sequence). The CDR3 loop spans 17 amino acids. V lost 5 bases to trimming and J lost 0 bases, with 17 bases between them. DNA of the CDR3: TGCAGTGCTCCCACGGACTTCTCAAGCTCTGGGGCCAACGTCCTGACTTTC. Its translation is CSAPTDFSSSGANVLTF.

The chain carries TRBV5-6 and TRBJ1-2, with a weak D call TRBD1 (5 bases). The CDR3 spans 14 residues. Per germline, CDR1 SGHDT and CDR2 YYEEEE. V shed 1 base and J shed 6 bases, with 13 bases lying between them. CDR3 amino acids: CASSLKHRPDGYTF. The CDR3 DNA is TGTGCCAGCAGCTTGAAACACAGGCCCGATGGCTACACCTTC. Supplemented by reference TRBV5-6 and TRBJ1-2, the full variable domain reads DAGVTQSPTHLIKTRGQQVTLRCSPKSGHDTVSWYQQALGQGPQFIFQYYEEEERQRGNFPDRFSGHQFPNYSSELNVNALLLGDSALYLCASSLKHRPDGYTFGSGTRLTVV.

This clonotype has just a few counts. This chain links TRBV6-5 with TRBJ1-2, with D possibly TRBD1 on 5 matching bases. V was clipped by 7 bases and J by 7 bases, with 13 bases between them. This CDR3 has 12 residues. Germline CDR1 reads MNHEY; CDR2 reads SVGAGI. The CDR3 DNA is TGTGCCAGCACAAACGGGGGGATTGGCTACACCTTC. Its protein is CASTNGGIGYTF.